A single sample gave rise to the 24 T cell receptor beta chains below, sequenced in a study of blood T cells in healthy people across ages. Next came a second PCR, run for roughly 6 to 11 cycles, which used a sample-barcoded 5' primer along with a J-beta primer mix. In TCRdb, the 5' RACE reads were re-called with MiXCR into one record per CDR3 protein. The repertoire holds fewer than 2,000,000 distinct CDR3 sequences, with about two fifths as singletons. The sequenced sample was blood. These receptors were taken from a human donor in good health.

The genes are TRBV28 and TRBJ1-2; a weak D match, TRBD1 (5 bases). Germline V gene data show CDR1 as MDHEN and CDR2 as SYDVKM. V dropped 5 bases and J dropped 4 bases, with 14 bases sitting between them. The CDR3 consists of 14 residues. The CDR3 nucleotides are TGTGCCAGCAGTCCCCCGGGACTGACCTATGGCTACACCTTC. Encoded protein: CASSPPGLTYGYTF.

Turning to this clonotype: The junction and the germline gene differ at one end; a read error may be behind it. The V call is TRBV20-1, the J call TRBJ1-6, with D unclear. The length of the CDR3 is 13 residues. CDR1 is DFQATT and CDR2 is SNEGSKA in the germline V gene (reference sequence). CDR3 sequence: CSARQASDSPRHF. In DNA, the CDR3 is TGCAGTGCTAGACAGGCGTCGGATTCACCCCGCCACTTT.

This chain uses TRBV12-3 or TRBV12-4 with TRBJ2-7, with D possibly TRBD1 on 6 matching bases. CDR3 length equals 15 residues. The V end was cut by 4 bases, the J end by 3 bases, with 16 bases between. The CDR3 region has the DNA TGTGCCAGCAGTTATTTGACAGGCAGTCTCTACGAGCAGTACTTC. Its protein product is CASSYLTGSLYEQYF.

The chain links TRBV14 to TRBJ1-2; possibly TRBD1 for D (6 bases). The V gene lost 1 base and the J gene lost 4 bases, with 13 bases spanning the gap. CDR3 length: 15 amino acids. The germline CDR1 and CDR2 sequences are SGHDN and FVKESK. CDR3 DNA: TGTGCCAGCAGCCAAGGACAGGAGACTTCCTATGGCTACACCTTC. It codes for CASSQGQETSYGYTF.

This clonotype came up a few times. V usage is TRBV30 and J usage is TRBJ1-2; no clear D. The CDR3 has 13 amino acids. Per germline, CDR1 GTSNPN and CDR2 SVGIG (reference sequence). The V end lost 0 bases, the J end lost 1 base, and 6 bases lay between the germline ends. The chain's CDR3 is CAWSVSHNYGYTF. CDR3 nucleotides: TGTGCCTGGAGTGTAAGTCATAACTATGGCTACACCTTC.

This clonotype was detected only a few times. The V call is TRBV20-1, the J call TRBJ2-3; D perhaps matches TRBD2 (5 bases). V gave up 4 bases and J gave up 2 bases, with 10 bases separating them. Germline CDR1 DFQATT, CDR2 SNEGSKA (reference sequence). The CDR3 consists of 13 residues. CDR3 nucleotide sequence: TGCAGTGCTACAAGCGGTGCCACAGATACGCAGTATTTT. Translating gives CSATSGATDTQYF.

This clonotype was seen a few times. The CDR3 nucleotides read TGCAGCTGTCAAAAAGGGAACGGACTAGCGGGGGTGAATGAGCAGTTCTTC. Its protein product is CSCQKGNGLAGVNEQFF. The chain combines TRBV20-1 with TRBJ2-1; TRBD2 aligns across 13 bases. The germline V gene encodes CDR1 DFQATT and CDR2 SNEGSKA (reference sequence). CDR3 length: 17 amino acids.

This rearrangement joins TRBV6-2 or TRBV6-3 to TRBJ2-4; TRBD1 aligns across 7 bases. The J call is uncertain, as TRBJ2-7 better fits the DNA end. Germline V gene data show CDR1 as MNHEY and CDR2 as SVGEGT. This CDR3 comprises 14 residues. The CDR3 is CASSPGQAGYEQYF. CDR3 in DNA: TGTGCCAGCAGTCCCGGACAGGCCGGCTACGAGCAGTACTTC.

V usage is TRBV6-1 and J usage is TRBJ1-1; D is undetermined. Trimming removed 1 base from V and 0 bases from J, with 9 bases in between. The CDR3 consists of 15 residues. Germline V lookup: CDR1 MNHNS, CDR2 SASEGT. CDR3 sequence: CASSEGDGLNTEAFF. DNA of the CDR3: TGTGCCAGCAGTGAAGGTGACGGACTGAACACTGAAGCTTTCTTT.

The count of this clonotype is one. This chain uses TRBV6-5 with TRBJ2-4; 11 bases agree with TRBD2. The V gene's germline CDR1 is MNHEY and CDR2 SVGAGI. This CDR3 is 15 amino acids long. Germline trimming cut 4 bases from V and 13 bases from J; bases unmatched to any gene: 12. In nucleotides, the CDR3 is TGTGCCAGCAGTTTCACTAGCGGGAGTGGAAATGAGCAGTACTTC. As protein: CASSFTSGSGNEQYF.

This clonotype came up a few times. The germline gene is not matched at one end of the junction; a read error may be the cause. The rearrangement uses TRBV10-3 and TRBJ2-3, with 10 bases aligning to TRBD2. The CDR3 is made up of 18 amino acids. Germline V lookup: CDR1 ENHRY, CDR2 SYGVKD. The CDR3 DNA reads TGTGCCATCAGTGAATTCAAGGGTAGCGGGGGGAGCACAAATACGCAGTATTTT. It codes for CAISEFKGSGGSTNTQYF.

This chain uses TRBV20-1 with TRBJ2-5; no firm D call. Germline CDR1 and CDR2: DFQATT and SNEGSKA (reference sequence). Trimming shortened V by 5 bases and J by 5 bases, and 6 bases separated the two germline ends. The CDR3 runs 10 residues. The CDR3 bases are TGCAGTGCTGGTCGGGAGACCCAGTACTTC. Encoded protein: CSAGRETQYF.

This clonotype was picked up a small number of times. This sequence joins TRBV7-9 and TRBJ2-1, with TRBD1 matching over 9 bases. Germline values: CDR1 SEHNR, CDR2 FQNEAQ (reference sequence). The CDR3 is made up of 16 amino acids. The junction had 8 bases not matched to a gene; V was cut back by 1 base and J by 7 bases. In DNA form, the CDR3 reads TGTGCCAGCAGCTTAGTTAAGGGACAGGGTGGAAATGAGCAGTTCTTC. It yields the protein CASSLVKGQGGNEQFF.

This clonotype came up a few times. The chain is built from TRBV20-1 and TRBJ2-1; the D gene is possibly TRBD2 (7 bases). V gave up 0 bases and J gave up 7 bases, with 13 bases separating them. The length of the CDR3 is 14 residues. From germline, CDR1 is DFQATT and CDR2 SNEGSKA (reference sequence). CDR3: CSARDLRGLNEQFF. In nucleotides, the CDR3 is TGCAGTGCTAGAGATTTGCGGGGGCTGAATGAGCAGTTCTTC.

The V and J genes are TRBV4-1 and TRBJ1-1; possible D gene TRBD1, 5 bases. The germline CDR1 and CDR2 sequences are MGHRA and YSYEKL. Trimming removed 0 bases from V and 1 base from J, with 12 bases in between. The CDR3 runs to 16 residues. The CDR3 protein is CASSQDAGEGNTEAFF. The CDR3 DNA follows: TGCGCCAGCAGCCAAGATGCGGGGGAGGGGAACACTGAAGCTTTCTTT.

In DNA form, the CDR3 reads TGTGCCAGCAGCTTCTATACTACTCGACAGATGGTCTATGGCTACACCTTC. Translation: CASSFYTTRQMVYGYTF. V gene TRBV5-5 combines with J gene TRBJ1-2, with a possible D match to TRBD1 (5 bases). Germline CDR1 SGHKS, CDR2 YYEKEE (reference sequence). The CDR3 is 17 residues long. V gave up 2 bases and J gave up 4 bases, with 21 bases separating them.

V gene TRBV4-3 combines with J gene TRBJ2-7, with D possibly TRBD1 on 6 matching bases. The CDR3 is 14 residues long. Trimming left V 0 bases short and J 2 bases short, with 8 bases between. CDR1 is LGHNA and CDR2 is YSLEER in the germline V gene. The chain's CDR3 is CASSQDRDTYEQYF. The CDR3 region has the DNA TGCGCCAGCAGCCAAGACAGGGACACCTACGAGCAGTACTTC.

A few counts support this clonotype. The chain employs TRBV29-1 and TRBJ2-1; maybe TRBD2 (5 bases). The V gene lost 6 bases and the J gene lost 2 bases, with 11 bases spanning the gap. Per germline, CDR1 SQVTM and CDR2 ANQGSEA. The CDR3 consists of 13 residues. The chain's CDR3 is CSVAEEAYNEQFF. The CDR3, as DNA: TGCAGCGTGGCTGAGGAGGCCTACAATGAGCAGTTCTTC.

The CDR3 spells CASSQTVGEKLFF. CDR3 DNA: TGTGCCAGCAGCCAAACGGTGGGAGAAAAACTGTTTTTT. This chain uses TRBV4-2 with TRBJ1-4, with D unresolved. Germline V gene data show CDR1 as LGHNA and CDR2 as YNFKEQ. This CDR3 has 13 amino acids. V gave up 2 bases and J gave up 8 bases, with 9 bases separating them.

The chain carries TRBV9 and TRBJ2-3, with D possibly TRBD2 on 6 matching bases. V gave up 2 bases and J gave up 2 bases, with 9 bases separating them. Germline CDR1 reads SGDLS; CDR2 reads YYNGEE. The CDR3 is 14 amino acids. The CDR3 reads CASSVGLHTDTQYF. Written as DNA, the CDR3 is TGTGCCAGCAGCGTGGGACTTCACACAGATACGCAGTATTTT. The full variable domain, completed using reference TRBV9 and TRBJ2-3, is DSGVTQTPKHLITATGQRVTLRCSPRSGDLSVYWYQQSLDQGLQFLIQYYNGEERAKGNILERFSAQQFPDLHSELNLSSLELGDSALYFCASSVGLHTDTQYFGPGTRLTVL.

In DNA, the CDR3 is TGTGCCACCAGCTATGGACAGCGGATTGGGCCCCAGCATTTT. Translated: CATSYGQRIGPQHF. The rearrangement joins TRBV15 to TRBJ1-5; D possibly corresponds to TRBD1 (6 bases). Germline-derived CDR1 and CDR2 are LNHNV and YYDKDF (reference sequence). CDR3 length: 14 residues. The ends were cut back, 5 bases at V and 9 bases at J, with 17 bases in the middle.

This clonotype was counted many times. The chain carries TRBV6-2 or TRBV6-3 and TRBJ2-1; D is unclear. V shed 6 bases and J shed 6 bases, with 6 bases lying between them. This CDR3 spans 11 amino acids. Germline V gene lookup returns CDR1 MNHEY and CDR2 SVGEGT. This chain's CDR3 is CASSRINEQFF. CDR3 DNA sequence: TGTGCCAGCAGCCGTATCAATGAGCAGTTCTTC.

The chain carries TRBV15 and TRBJ1-2; unclear D gene. CDR3 length equals 13 residues. V was cut by 0 bases and J by 8 bases, with 10 bases left in between. The germline V gene encodes CDR1 LNHNV and CDR2 YYDKDF (reference sequence). The CDR3 coding sequence is TGTGCCACCAGCAGAGATCGTCGGGCCGGCTACACCTTC. Translated, it gives CATSRDRRAGYTF.

This clonotype occurred once. V is TRBV6-2 or TRBV6-3 and J is TRBJ2-7; either TRBD1 or TRBD2 may supply D (6 bases each). In germline, CDR1 is MNHEY, CDR2 SVGEGT. Trimming pared 2 bases from V and 6 bases from J, leaving 17 bases between. This CDR3 is 15 amino acids long. CDR3 bases: TGTGCCAGCAGTTACACGGGGGCCGGGACCTGCGAGCAGTACTTC. This codes for CASSYTGAGTCEQYF.